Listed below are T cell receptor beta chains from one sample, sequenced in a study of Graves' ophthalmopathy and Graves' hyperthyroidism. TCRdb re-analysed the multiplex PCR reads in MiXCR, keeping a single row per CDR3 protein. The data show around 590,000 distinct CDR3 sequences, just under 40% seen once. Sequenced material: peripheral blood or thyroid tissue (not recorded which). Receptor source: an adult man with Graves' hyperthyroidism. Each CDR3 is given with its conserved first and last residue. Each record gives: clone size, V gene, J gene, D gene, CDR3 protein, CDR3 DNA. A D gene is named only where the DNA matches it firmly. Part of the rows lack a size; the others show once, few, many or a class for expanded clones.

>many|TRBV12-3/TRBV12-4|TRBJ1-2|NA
CASSLYGYTF
TGTGCCAGCAGTTTATATGGCTACACCTTC
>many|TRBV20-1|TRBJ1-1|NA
CSARDRGLNTEAFF
TGCAGTGCTAGAGATCGGGGGCTGAACACTGAAGCTTTCTTT
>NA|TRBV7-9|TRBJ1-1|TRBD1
CASSFRDRFTEAFF
TGTGCCAGCAGCTTCCGGGACAGATTCACTGAAGCTTTCTTT
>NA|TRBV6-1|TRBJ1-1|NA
CASSENWNTEAFF
TGTGCCAGCAGTGAAAACTGGAACACTGAAGCTTTCTTT
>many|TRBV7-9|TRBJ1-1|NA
CATLTGSNTEAFF
TGTGCCACTCTAACAGGGTCCAACACTGAAGCTTTCTTT
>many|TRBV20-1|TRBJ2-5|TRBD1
CSARDLLTGVAATQYF
TGCAGTGCTAGAGATCTACTCACAGGGGTCGCGGCGACCCAGTACTTC
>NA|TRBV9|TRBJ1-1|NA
CASSVAGDLDTEAFF
TGTGCCAGCAGCGTAGCCGGGGACTTGGACACTGAAGCTTTCTTT
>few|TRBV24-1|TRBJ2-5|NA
CACHEGGAETQYF
TGTGCCTGTCACGAGGGGGGGGCAGAGACCCAGTACTTC
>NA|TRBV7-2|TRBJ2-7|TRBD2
CASSTGLAGLAQYF
TGTGCCAGCAGCACAGGACTAGCGGGGCTGGCCCAGTACTTC
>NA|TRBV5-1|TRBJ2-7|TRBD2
CASSPRSSGGSSYEQYF
TGCGCCAGCAGCCCCCGATCTAGCGGGGGGAGCTCCTACGAGCAGTACTTC
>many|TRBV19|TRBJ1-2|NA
CASHGQSQSYTF
TGTGCCAGTCATGGGCAGTCCCAGAGCTACACCTTC
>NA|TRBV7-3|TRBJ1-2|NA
CASRSGRSYGYTF
TGTGCCAGCAGGTCGGGACGGAGCTATGGCTACACCTTC
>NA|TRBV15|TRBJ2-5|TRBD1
CATSTFGTGGPQETQYF
TGTGCCACCAGCACCTTCGGGACAGGGGGCCCTCAAGAGACCCAGTACTTC
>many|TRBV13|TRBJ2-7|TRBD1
CASSWTGTGSYEQYF
TGTGCCAGCAGCTGGACCGGGACAGGATCCTACGAGCAGTACTTC
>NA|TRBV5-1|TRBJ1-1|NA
CASSPGDMWEAFF
TGCGCCAGCAGCCCTGGGGACATGTGGGAAGCTTTCTTT
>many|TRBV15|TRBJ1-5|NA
CATSSAGRGGNQPQHF
TGTGCCACCAGCAGTGCCGGACGGGGAGGGAATCAGCCCCAGCATTTT
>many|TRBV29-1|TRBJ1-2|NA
CSADGYTF
TGCAGCGCGGATGGCTACACCTTC
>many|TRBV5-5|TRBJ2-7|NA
CASSITTYEQYF
TGTGCCAGCAGCATCACCACCTACGAGCAGTACTTC
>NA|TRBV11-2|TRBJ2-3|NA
CASSPTTSTDTQYF
TGTGCCAGCAGCCCGACAACTAGCACAGATACGCAGTATTTT
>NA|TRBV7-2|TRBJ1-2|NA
CASSLAWGAHGYTF
TGTGCCAGCAGCTTAGCCTGGGGAGCACATGGCTACACCTTC
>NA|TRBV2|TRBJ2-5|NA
CASGLTVQETQYF
TGTGCCAGCGGTCTGACGGTTCAAGAGACCCAGTACTTC
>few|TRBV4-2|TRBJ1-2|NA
CASSQERKLYTF
TGTGCCAGCAGCCAAGAAAGAAAGCTTTACACCTTC
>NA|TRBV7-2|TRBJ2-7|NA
CASSSRGAFSYEQYF
TGTGCCAGCAGCTCCCGGGGGGCTTTTTCCTACGAGCAGTACTTC
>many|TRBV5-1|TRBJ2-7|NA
CASSFGPSEPYEQYF
TGCGCCAGCAGCTTCGGGCCTAGCGAGCCCTACGAGCAGTACTTC
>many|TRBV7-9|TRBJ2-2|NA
CASSPGGSNTGELFF
TGTGCCAGCAGCCCAGGGGGGTCGAACACCGGGGAGCTGTTTTTT
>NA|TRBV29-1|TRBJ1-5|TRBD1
CSVVGQGSNQPQHF
TGCAGCGTTGTGGGACAGGGAAGCAATCAGCCCCAGCATTTT
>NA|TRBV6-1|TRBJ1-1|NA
CAGSERPLNTEAFF
TGTGCCGGCAGTGAAAGGCCCCTTAACACTGAAGCTTTCTTT
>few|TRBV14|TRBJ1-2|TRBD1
CASSQDNRRDSSNYGYTF
TGTGCCAGCAGCCAAGATAATCGGCGGGACAGTAGTAACTATGGCTACACCTTC
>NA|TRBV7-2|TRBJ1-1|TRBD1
CASSIAGQGALARAFF
TGTGCCAGCAGCATAGCGGGACAGGGGGCCCTGGCACGAGCTTTCTTT
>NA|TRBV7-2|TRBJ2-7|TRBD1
CASSLESVGQGSYEQYF
TGTGCCAGCAGCTTAGAGTCGGTGGGACAGGGATCCTACGAGCAGTACTTC
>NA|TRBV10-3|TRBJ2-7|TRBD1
CASSEAGTGKYNEQYF
TGTGCCAGCAGTGAAGCGGGGACAGGGAAGTACAATGAGCAGTACTTC
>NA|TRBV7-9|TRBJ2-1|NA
CASSLRRGDYNEQFF
TGTGCCAGCAGCTTACGCAGGGGTGACTACAATGAGCAGTTCTTC
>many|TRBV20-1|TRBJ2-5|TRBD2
CSANTPSGGGATQYF
TGCAGTGCAAATACCCCTTCGGGCGGGGGGGCTACCCAGTACTTC
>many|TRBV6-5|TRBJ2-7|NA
CASRRLDEQYF
TGTGCCAGCAGGAGACTAGACGAGCAGTACTTC
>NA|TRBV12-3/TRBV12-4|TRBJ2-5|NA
CASSLSGPGYRETQYF
TGTGCCAGCAGTTTAAGCGGTCCCGGGTATCGAGAGACCCAGTACTTC
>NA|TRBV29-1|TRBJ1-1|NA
CSYSEAEAFF
TGCAGTTACTCGGAGGCTGAAGCTTTCTTT
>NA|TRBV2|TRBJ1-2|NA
CASNMEAEGYTF
TGTGCCAGCAATATGGAAGCGGAAGGCTACACTTTC
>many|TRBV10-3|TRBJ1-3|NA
CAISESPGNTIYF
TGTGCCATCAGTGAGTCGCCTGGAAACACCATATATTTT
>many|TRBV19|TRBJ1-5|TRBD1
CASSDRGSYSNQPQHF
TGTGCCAGTAGCGACAGGGGGAGTTATAGCAATCAGCCCCAGCATTTT
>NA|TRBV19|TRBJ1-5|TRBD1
CASSEENMDRGYEHF
TGTGCCAGTAGCGAGGAAAACATGGACAGGGGCTACGAGCATTTT
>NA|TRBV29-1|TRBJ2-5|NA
CSVEGELRETQYF
TGCAGCGTTGAGGGGGAACTGAGGGAGACCCAGTACTTC
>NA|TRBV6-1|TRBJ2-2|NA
CASSYLGGELFF
TGTGCCAGCAGTTATCTTGGCGGGGAGCTGTTTTTT
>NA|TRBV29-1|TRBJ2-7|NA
CSSGQYSVYEQYF
TGCAGCAGCGGGCAGTACTCTGTATACGAGCAGTACTTC
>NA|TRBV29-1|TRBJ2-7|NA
CSLLHGEREQYF
TGCAGCTTACTGCACGGGGAACGCGAGCAGTACTTC
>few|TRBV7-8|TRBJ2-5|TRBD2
CASSPYLTSGGQETQYF
TGTGCCAGCAGCCCCTACTTAACTAGCGGGGGGCAAGAGACCCAGTACTTC
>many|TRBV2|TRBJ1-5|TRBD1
CASSGGTGDQPQHF
TGTGCCAGCAGTGGGGGGACAGGGGATCAGCCCCAGCATTTT
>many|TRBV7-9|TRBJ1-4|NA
CASSPGYRVNEKLFF
TGTGCCAGCAGCCCAGGGTATAGGGTAAATGAAAAACTGTTTTTT
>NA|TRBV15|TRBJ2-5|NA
CATSREPLARYQETQYF
TGTGCCACCAGCAGAGAACCCTTGGCTAGGTACCAAGAGACCCAGTACTTC
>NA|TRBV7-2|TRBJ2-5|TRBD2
CASHPAGGYVETQYF
TGTGCCAGCCACCCAGCGGGAGGTTATGTAGAGACCCAGTACTTC
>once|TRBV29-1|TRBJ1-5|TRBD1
CSVEVRDRGQPQHF
TGCAGCGTTGAAGTCAGGGACAGGGGCCAGCCCCAGCATTTT